This T cell receptor beta chain was identified during a study of cytomegalovirus exposure and HLA in healthy donors. Study-wide results and caveats: It was assumed in the presence/absence analyses that sequencing depth was roughly uniform across donors.

Primers for the PCR totalled 60 Vbeta and 13 Jbeta. Measured with immunoSEQ multiplex PCR; TCRdb has only the in-frame clones, and not every one. This sample's table reports about 67,000 clones. The CDR3 totals 12 residues. Germline V gene sequence: CDR1 SNHLY, CDR2 FYNNEI. Trimming took 6 bases from V and 7 from J, leaving 12 bases between them. Turning to this clone: The antigen is undetermined.

Sequencing was carried out using PBMCs. This chain joins TRBV2 and TRBJ1-2; unclear D gene. The source is a woman aged 35 to 49 in good health and CMV-seropositive. The DNA of the CDR3 is TGTGCCAGCAGCCCCCGAGGAGGTGGCTACACCTTC. It codes for CASSPRGGGYTF.